This T cell receptor (beta chain) was retrieved from a study of a mutant IDH1 vaccine in newly diagnosed glioma. Overall study context: At week 35 came visit V12, and visit V13 followed at week 47.

The CDR3 runs 15 residues. The germline V and J ends were trimmed by 3 bases and 2 bases, with 13 bases remaining between them. As concerns this clone: Antigen specificity is unknown.

This sample's time point: week 35, safety follow-up. The study gave 300 ug of mutant IDH1 20-mer peptide per vaccine dose, with topical imiquimod. Patients had eight vaccinations, in weeks 1, 3, 5, 7, 11, 15, 19 and 23. Donors had new IDH1-mutant astrocytomas of WHO grade 3 or 4 (ATRX-lost). This table comes from immunoSEQ multiplex PCR, and its TCRdb copy is limited to in-frame clones, with some not included. Of nearly 55,000 clones listed, around 84% are singletons. The clonotype originates from a woman under 30 with glioma. The rearrangement uses TRBV6-7 and TRBJ1-1, with D unclear. TRBV6-7 falls under the ORF class, with uncertain function. Sequencing used PBMCs, obtained from a glioma patient whose treatment included an IDH1 peptide vaccine. CDR3 nucleotide sequence: TGTGCCAGCAGTTATAGGCCAGGCCTTAACACTGAAGCTTTCTTT. This codes for CASSYRPGLNTEAFF.